This T cell receptor beta chain appears in the sequencing data of a study of cytomegalovirus exposure and HLA in healthy donors. Profiled with immunoSEQ multiplex PCR; TCRdb holds only in-frame clones, not every one. The table lists approximately 90,000 clones, about 94% of them singletons. Trimming shortened V by 1 base and J by 1 base, and 11 bases separated the two germline ends. Per germline, CDR1 SGHTS and CDR2 YDEGEE. This CDR3 contains 15 residues. The TCR sequence derives from a woman aged 25 to 39 in good health and CMV-seropositive. The sequencing input was PBMCs. J is TRBJ1-2 and V is TRBV5-8; D is unclear. This CDR3 reads CASSLLRSHNYGYTF. The CDR3 nucleotides read TGTGCCAGCAGCTTGCTCCGGAGCCATAACTATGGCTACACCTTC.